The 8 T cell receptor beta chains listed next were all sequenced from one sample in a study of T cells after yellow fever vaccination. Each CDR3 protein gets one entry after TCRdb re-called the 5' RACE reads with MiXCR. This table has 170,000 or so distinct CDR3 sequences, around 9% appearing once. The sample in question was CD8+ T cells sorted from PBMCs, obtained 45 days after the yellow fever booster vaccination. The receptors shown here come from a young man who received the YFV17D yellow fever vaccine.

V usage is TRBV7-9 and J usage is TRBJ2-1; 9 nucleotides align to TRBD2. J was trimmed by 6 bases and V by 7 bases; bases with no gene match: 16. The CDR3 has 17 amino acids. Germline V gene sequence: CDR1 SEHNR, CDR2 FQNEAQ (reference sequence). The CDR3 DNA reads as TGTGCCAGCACCCCCCTGGGGCTGGCGGGGGGGGGCAATGAGCAGTTCTTC. Translation gives CASTPLGLAGGGNEQFF. The variable domain in full, with the rest retrieved from reference TRBV7-9 and TRBJ2-1, is DTGVSQNPRHKITKRGQNVTFRCDPISEHNRLYWYRQTLGQGPEFLTYFQNEAQLEKSRLLSDRFSAERPKGSFSTLEIQRTEQGDSAMYLCASTPLGLAGGGNEQFFGPGTRLTVL.

The chain links TRBV20-1 to TRBJ1-1, with D tentatively TRBD1 (6 bases). The germline CDR1 and CDR2 sequences are DFQATT and SNEGSKA (reference sequence). The CDR3 has 13 amino acids. Trimming cost V 6 bases and J 6 bases, with 17 bases left between them. CDR3 DNA sequence: TGCAGTGCGGTGGACAGTGGACTCCCTGAAGCTTTCTTT. Residues: CSAVDSGLPEAFF.

This rearrangement joins TRBV4-1 to TRBJ2-7; no firm D call. Germline values: CDR1 MGHRA, CDR2 YSYEKL. The V gene lost 4 bases and the J gene lost 2 bases, with 9 bases spanning the gap. CDR3 length: 13 residues. The CDR3 bases are TGCGCCAGCAGCCTCGGAACCACCTACGAGCAGTACTTC. Translation: CASSLGTTYEQYF.

This clonotype was observed a handful of times. The chain recombines TRBV20-1 with TRBJ2-3, with 9 bases fitting TRBD2. The germline CDR1 and CDR2 sequences are DFQATT and SNEGSKA (reference sequence). After removal of 2 bases from V and 0 bases from J, the junction contained 6 bases not matched to a gene. This CDR3 comprises 16 residues. CDR3 sequence (DNA): TGCAGTGCTAGACCCCTGACTAGCGGAAGCACAGATACGCAGTATTTT. Translated, it gives CSARPLTSGSTDTQYF.

The chain's CDR3 is CASSWAETQYF. DNA for the CDR3: TGTGCCAGCAGCTGGGCGGAGACCCAGTACTTC. The chain couples TRBV5-6 to TRBJ2-5; D unresolved. V lost 3 bases and J 5 bases, leaving 5 bases between the germline ends. Germline-derived CDR1 and CDR2 are SGHDT and YYEEEE. The CDR3 has 11 amino acids.

This clonotype was detected a few times. V usage is TRBV6-1 and J usage is TRBJ1-5; possibly TRBD1 for D (6 bases). The germline gives CDR1 MNHNS, CDR2 SASEGT. V dropped 4 bases and J dropped 7 bases, with 14 bases sitting between them. The CDR3 runs 14 residues. Written as DNA, the CDR3 is TGTGCCAGCAGTGTGGGGGGGCTTTGGCAGCCCCAGCATTTT. This translates into CASSVGGLWQPQHF.

This clonotype was observed a handful of times. The DNA for the CDR3 is TGTGCCAGCAGCTTAGTCCGGGTGGGAGATACGCAGTATTTT. Protein product: CASSLVRVGDTQYF. The chain has TRBV7-9 and TRBJ2-3; D is unclear. Germline V gives CDR1 SEHNR, CDR2 FQNEAQ (reference sequence). The V gene lost 1 base and the J gene lost 5 bases, with 10 bases spanning the gap. This CDR3 spans 14 amino acids.

This clonotype showed up just a few times. The chain combines TRBV19 with TRBJ1-5; D is unclear. CDR3 length: 13 residues. Germline CDR1 and CDR2: LNHDA and SQIVND (reference sequence). V shed 3 bases and J shed 3 bases, with 6 bases lying between them. CDR3 protein: CASSILVNQPQHF. The CDR3 DNA sequence: TGTGCCAGTAGTATTTTGGTCAATCAGCCCCAGCATTTT. The complete variable domain, with remaining parts taken from reference TRBV19 and TRBJ1-5, reads DGGITQSPKYLFRKEGQNVTLSCEQNLNHDAMYWYRQDPGQGLRLIYYSQIVNDFQKGDIAEGYSVSREKKESFPLTVTSAQKNPTAFYLCASSILVNQPQHFGDGTRLSIL.